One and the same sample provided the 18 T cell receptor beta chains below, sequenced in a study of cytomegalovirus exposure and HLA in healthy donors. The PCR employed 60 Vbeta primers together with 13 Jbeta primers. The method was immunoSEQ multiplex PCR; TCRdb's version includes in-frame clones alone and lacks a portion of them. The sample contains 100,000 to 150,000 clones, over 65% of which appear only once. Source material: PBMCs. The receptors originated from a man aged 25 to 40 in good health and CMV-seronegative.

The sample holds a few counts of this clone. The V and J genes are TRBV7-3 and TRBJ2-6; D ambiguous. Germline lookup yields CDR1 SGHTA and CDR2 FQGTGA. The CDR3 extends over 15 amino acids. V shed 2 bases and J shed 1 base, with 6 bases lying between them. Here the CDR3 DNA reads TGTGCCAGCAGCTTAGCAGGTTCTGGGGCCAACGTCCTGACTTTC. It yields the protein CASSLAGSGANVLTF.

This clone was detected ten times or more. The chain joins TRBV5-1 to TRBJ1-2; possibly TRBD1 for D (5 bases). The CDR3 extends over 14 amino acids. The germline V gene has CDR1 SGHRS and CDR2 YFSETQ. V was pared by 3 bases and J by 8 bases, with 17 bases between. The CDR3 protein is CASSSGGDRGGYTF. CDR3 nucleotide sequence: TGCGCCAGCAGCTCCGGAGGGGATCGAGGAGGCTACACCTTC.

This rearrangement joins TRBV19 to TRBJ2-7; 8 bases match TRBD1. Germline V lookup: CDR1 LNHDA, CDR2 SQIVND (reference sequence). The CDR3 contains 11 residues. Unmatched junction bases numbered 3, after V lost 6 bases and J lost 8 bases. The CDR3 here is CASRDREKQYF. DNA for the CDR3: TGTGCCAGTAGGGACAGGGAAAAGCAGTACTTC.

Written as DNA, the CDR3 is TGTGCCAGCAGTCGGGGAGCGGTATCCTACGAGCAGTACTTC. It translates to CASSRGAVSYEQYF. The rearrangement joins TRBV2 to TRBJ2-7, with D maybe TRBD2 (5 bases). This CDR3 has 14 residues. CDR1 is SNHLY and CDR2 is FYNNEI in the germline V gene. Trimming pared 5 bases from V and 1 base from J, leaving 12 bases between.

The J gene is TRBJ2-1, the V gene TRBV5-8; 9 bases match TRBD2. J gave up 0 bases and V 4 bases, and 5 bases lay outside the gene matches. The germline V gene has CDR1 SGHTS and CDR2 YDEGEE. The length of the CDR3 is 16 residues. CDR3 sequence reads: CASSVAGASSYNEQFF. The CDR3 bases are TGTGCCAGCAGCGTAGCGGGGGCCAGCTCCTACAATGAGCAGTTCTTC. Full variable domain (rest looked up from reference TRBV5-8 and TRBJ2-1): EAGVTQSPTHLIKTRGQQATLRCSPISGHTSVYWYQQALGLGLQFLLWYDEGEERNRGNFPPRFSGRQFPNYSSELNVNALELEDSALYLCASSVAGASSYNEQFFGPGTRLTVL.

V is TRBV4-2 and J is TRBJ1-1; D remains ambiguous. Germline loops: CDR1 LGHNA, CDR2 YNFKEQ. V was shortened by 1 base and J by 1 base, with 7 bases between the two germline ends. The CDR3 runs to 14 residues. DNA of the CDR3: TGTGCCAGCAGCCAAGTCTGGAGGAACACTGAAGCTTTCTTT. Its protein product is CASSQVWRNTEAFF.

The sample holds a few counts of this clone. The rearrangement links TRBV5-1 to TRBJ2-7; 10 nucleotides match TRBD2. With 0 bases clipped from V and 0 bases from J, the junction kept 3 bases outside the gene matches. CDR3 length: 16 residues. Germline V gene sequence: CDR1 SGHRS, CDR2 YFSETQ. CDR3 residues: CASSLEPSGSSYEQYF. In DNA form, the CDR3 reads TGCGCCAGCAGCTTGGAGCCTAGCGGGAGCTCCTACGAGCAGTACTTC.

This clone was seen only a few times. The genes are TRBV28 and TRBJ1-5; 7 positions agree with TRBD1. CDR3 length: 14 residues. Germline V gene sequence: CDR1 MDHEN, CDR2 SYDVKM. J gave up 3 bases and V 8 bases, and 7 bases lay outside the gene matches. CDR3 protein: CASLDRVFNQPQHF. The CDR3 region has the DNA TGTGCCAGCCTAGACAGGGTCTTCAATCAGCCCCAGCATTTT.

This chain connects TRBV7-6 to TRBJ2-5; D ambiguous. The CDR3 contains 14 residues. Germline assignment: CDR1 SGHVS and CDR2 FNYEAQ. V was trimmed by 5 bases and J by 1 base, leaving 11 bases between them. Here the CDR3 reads CASSELYAQETQYF. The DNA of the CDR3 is TGTGCCAGCAGCGAGCTGTACGCCCAAGAGACCCAGTACTTC.

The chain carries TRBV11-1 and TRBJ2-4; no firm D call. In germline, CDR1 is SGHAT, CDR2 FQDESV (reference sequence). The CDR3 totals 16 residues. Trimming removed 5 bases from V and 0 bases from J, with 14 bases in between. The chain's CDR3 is CASSPPGQLAKNIQYF. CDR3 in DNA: TGTGCCAGCAGCCCCCCAGGCCAACTAGCCAAAAACATTCAGTACTTC.

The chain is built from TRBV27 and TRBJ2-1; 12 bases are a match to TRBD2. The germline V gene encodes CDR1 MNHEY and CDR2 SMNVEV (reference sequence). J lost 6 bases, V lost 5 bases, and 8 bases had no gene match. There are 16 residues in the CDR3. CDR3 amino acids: CASSARGLAGFNEQFF. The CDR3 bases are TGTGCCAGCAGTGCTCGCGGACTAGCGGGGTTCAATGAGCAGTTCTTC.

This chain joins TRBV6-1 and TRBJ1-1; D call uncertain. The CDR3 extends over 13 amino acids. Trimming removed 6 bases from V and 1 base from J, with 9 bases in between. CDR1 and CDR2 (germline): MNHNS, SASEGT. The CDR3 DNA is TGTGCCAGCAGATTGGAGGGGAACACTGAAGCTTTCTTT. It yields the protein CASRLEGNTEAFF.

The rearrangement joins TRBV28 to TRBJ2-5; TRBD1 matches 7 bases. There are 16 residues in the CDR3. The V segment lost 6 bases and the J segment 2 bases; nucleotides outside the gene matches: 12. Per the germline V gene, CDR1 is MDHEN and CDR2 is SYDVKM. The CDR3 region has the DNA TGTGCCAGCAGGCGGCTCCGGGACAGAAATCAAGAGACCCAGTACTTC. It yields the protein CASRRLRDRNQETQYF.

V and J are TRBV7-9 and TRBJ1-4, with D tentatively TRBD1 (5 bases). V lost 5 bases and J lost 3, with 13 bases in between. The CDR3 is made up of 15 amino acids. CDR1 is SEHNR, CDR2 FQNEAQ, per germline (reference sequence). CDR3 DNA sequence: TGTGCCAGCAGCCCACCCAGGGTGGCTAATGAAAAACTGTTTTTT. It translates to CASSPPRVANEKLFF.

CDR3 DNA: TGCAGCGTCCAATATGCGGGGAACACAGATACGCAGTATTTT. It encodes CSVQYAGNTDTQYF. The V and J genes are TRBV29-1 and TRBJ2-3; the D gene is possibly TRBD2 (6 bases). The CDR3 consists of 14 residues. The V end was cut by 6 bases, the J end by 2 bases, with 15 bases between. CDR1 and CDR2 (germline): SQVTM, ANQGSEA.

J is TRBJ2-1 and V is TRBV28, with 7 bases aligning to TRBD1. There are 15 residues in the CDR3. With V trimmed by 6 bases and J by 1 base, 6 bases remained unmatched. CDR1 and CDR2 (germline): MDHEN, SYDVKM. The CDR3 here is CASRTDRESYNEQFF. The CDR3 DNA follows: TGTGCCAGCAGGACCGACAGGGAATCCTACAATGAGCAGTTCTTC.

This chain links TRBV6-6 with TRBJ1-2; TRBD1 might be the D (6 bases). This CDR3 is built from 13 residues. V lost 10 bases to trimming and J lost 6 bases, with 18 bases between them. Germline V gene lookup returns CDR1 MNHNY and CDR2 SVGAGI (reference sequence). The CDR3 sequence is CATVRGASDGYTF. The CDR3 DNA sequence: TGTGCCACCGTACGGGGGGCCTCCGATGGCTACACCTTC.

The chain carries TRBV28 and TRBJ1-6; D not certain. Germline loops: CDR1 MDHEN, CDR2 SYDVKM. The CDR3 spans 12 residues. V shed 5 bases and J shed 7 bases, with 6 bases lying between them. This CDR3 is CASSGGNSPLHF. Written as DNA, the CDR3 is TGTGCCAGCAGTGGCGGCAATTCACCCCTCCACTTT.